The T cell receptor beta chain under discussion was sequenced for a study of blood T cells in healthy people across ages. Overall study: Using template switching, researchers captured about one barcoded beta molecule for each two T cells. Regarding the study as a whole: Donor CMV status, an unknown factor, possibly confounded changes in expanded clonotypes.

V lost 4 bases and J lost 0, with 9 bases in between. CDR1 is SQVTM and CDR2 is ANQGSEA in the germline V gene. There are 13 residues in the CDR3. Primed by a sample-barcoded 5' primer and a J-beta primer mix, a second PCR proceeded for about 7 to 11 cycles. MiXCR, applied by TCRdb to the 5' RACE reads, yields one record per CDR3 protein. Among around 1,900,000 distinct CDR3 sequences, 30% to 40% were seen once, and the ten largest hold under 30%. Notes on this clonotype: Its cognate antigen is unknown.

The clonotype comes from a human donor in good health. Sequencing was done on a sample of blood. This rearrangement joins TRBV29-1 to TRBJ1-2; unclear D gene. The CDR3 DNA sequence: TGCAGCGTTGGGGAGATTGCTAACTATGGCTACACCTTC. It is translated as CSVGEIANYGYTF.